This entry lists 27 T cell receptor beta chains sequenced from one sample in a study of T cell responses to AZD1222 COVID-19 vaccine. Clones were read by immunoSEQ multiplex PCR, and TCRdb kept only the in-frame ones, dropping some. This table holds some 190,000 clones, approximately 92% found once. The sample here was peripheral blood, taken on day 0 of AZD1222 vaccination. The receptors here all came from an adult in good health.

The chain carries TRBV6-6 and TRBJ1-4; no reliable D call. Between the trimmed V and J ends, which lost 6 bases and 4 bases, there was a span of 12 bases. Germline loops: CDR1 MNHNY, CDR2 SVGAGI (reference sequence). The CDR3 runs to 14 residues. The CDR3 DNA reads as TGTGCCAGCAGGAACCAGGTTGATAATGAAAAACTGTTTTTT. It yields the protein CASRNQVDNEKLFF.

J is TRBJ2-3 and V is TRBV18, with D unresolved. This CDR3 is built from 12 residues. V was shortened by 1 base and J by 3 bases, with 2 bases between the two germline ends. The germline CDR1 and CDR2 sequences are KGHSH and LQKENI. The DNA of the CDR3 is TGTGCCAGCTCACCACGGACAGATACGCAGTATTTT. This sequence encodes CASSPRTDTQYF.

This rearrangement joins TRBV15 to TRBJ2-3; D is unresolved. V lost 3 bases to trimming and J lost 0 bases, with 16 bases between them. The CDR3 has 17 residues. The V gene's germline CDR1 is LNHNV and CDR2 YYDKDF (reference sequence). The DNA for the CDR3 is TGTGCCACCAGCAGGGCCCGGTGGCAACCTAGCACAGATACGCAGTATTTT. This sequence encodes CATSRARWQPSTDTQYF.

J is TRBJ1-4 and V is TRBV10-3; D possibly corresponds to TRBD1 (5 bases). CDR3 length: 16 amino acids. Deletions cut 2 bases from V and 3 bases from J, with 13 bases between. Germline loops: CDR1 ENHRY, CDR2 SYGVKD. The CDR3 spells CAISEGVKGPNEKLFF. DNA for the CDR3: TGTGCCATCAGTGAGGGAGTAAAGGGACCTAATGAAAAACTGTTTTTT.

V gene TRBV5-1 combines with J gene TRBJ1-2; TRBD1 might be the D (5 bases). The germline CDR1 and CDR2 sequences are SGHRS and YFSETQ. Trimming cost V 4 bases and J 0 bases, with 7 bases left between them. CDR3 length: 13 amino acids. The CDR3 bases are TGCGCCAGCAGCGGGGGGACTAACTATGGCTACACCTTC. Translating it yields CASSGGTNYGYTF.

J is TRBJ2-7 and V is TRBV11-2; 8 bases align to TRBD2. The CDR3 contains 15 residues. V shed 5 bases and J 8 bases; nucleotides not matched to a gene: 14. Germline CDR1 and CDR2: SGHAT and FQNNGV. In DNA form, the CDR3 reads TGTGCCAGCAGCAGCCTGGCGGGGGGCACCGTTAAGCAGTACTTC. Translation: CASSSLAGGTVKQYF.

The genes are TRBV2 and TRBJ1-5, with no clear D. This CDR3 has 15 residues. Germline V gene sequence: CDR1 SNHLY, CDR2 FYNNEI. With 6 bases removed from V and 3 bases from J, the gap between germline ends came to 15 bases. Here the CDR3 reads CASSLGLAANQPQHF. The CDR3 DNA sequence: TGTGCCAGCAGCCTCGGCCTCGCGGCCAATCAGCCCCAGCATTTT.

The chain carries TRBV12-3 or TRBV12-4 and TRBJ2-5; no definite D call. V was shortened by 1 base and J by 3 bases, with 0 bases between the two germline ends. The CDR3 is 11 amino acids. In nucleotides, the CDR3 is TGTGCCAGCAGTTTAGAAGAGACCCAGTACTTC. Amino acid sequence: CASSLEETQYF.

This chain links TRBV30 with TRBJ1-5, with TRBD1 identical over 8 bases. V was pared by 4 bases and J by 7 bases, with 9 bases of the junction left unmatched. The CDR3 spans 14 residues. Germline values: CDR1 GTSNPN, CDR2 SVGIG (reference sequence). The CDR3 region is CAWNSGQGRQPQHF. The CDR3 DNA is TGTGCCTGGAATTCCGGACAGGGAAGACAGCCCCAGCATTTT.

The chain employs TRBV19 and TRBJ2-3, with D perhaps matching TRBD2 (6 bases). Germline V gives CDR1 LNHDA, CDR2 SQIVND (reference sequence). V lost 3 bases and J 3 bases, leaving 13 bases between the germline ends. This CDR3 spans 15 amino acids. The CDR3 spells CASSIWGGETDTQYF. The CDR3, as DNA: TGTGCCAGTAGTATTTGGGGCGGGGAGACAGATACGCAGTATTTT.

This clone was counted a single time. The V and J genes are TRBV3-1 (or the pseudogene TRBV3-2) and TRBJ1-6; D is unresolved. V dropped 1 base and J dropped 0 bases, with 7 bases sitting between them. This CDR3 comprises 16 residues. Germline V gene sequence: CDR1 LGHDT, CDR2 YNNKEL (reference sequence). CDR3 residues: CASSQGGSSYNSPLHF. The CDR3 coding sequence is TGTGCCAGCAGCCAAGGCGGGAGCTCCTATAATTCACCCCTCCACTTT.

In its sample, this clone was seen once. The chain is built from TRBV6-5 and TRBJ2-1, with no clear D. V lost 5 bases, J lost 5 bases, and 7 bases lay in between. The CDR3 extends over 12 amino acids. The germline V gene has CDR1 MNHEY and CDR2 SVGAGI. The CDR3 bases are TGTGCCAGCAGTACCATGAACAATGAGCAGTTCTTC. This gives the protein CASSTMNNEQFF.

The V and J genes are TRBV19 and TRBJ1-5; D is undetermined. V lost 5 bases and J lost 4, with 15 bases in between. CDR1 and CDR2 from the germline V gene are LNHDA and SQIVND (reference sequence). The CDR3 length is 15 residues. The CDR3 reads CASSPWARANQPQHF. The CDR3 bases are TGTGCCAGTAGTCCTTGGGCGAGGGCTAATCAGCCCCAGCATTTT.

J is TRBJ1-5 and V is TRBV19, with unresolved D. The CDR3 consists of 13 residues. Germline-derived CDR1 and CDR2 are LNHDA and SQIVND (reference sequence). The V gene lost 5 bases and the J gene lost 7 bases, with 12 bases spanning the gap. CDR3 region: CASSATNGQPQHF. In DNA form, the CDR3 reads TGTGCCAGTAGTGCTACCAACGGGCAGCCCCAGCATTTT. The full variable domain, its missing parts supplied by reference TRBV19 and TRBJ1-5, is DGGITQSPKYLFRKEGQNVTLSCEQNLNHDAMYWYRQDPGQGLRLIYYSQIVNDFQKGDIAEGYSVSREKKESFPLTVTSAQKNPTAFYLCASSATNGQPQHFGDGTRLSIL.

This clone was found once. CDR3 DNA sequence: TGTGCCAGCAGCTTGAGTGGCGAGTTAGAGACCCAGTACTTC. Protein sequence: CASSLSGELETQYF. This chain connects TRBV5-6 to TRBJ2-5, with D uncertain. The CDR3 totals 14 residues. Trimming removed 1 base at V and 4 bases at J, with 11 bases between. Per germline, CDR1 SGHDT and CDR2 YYEEEE.

The CDR3 loop is CASSLAQGPSWEQYF. CDR3 bases: TGTGCCAGCAGCTTAGCCCAAGGACCTTCATGGGAGCAGTACTTC. This chain uses TRBV7-8 with TRBJ2-7, with D uncertain. Trimming pared 0 bases from V and 7 bases from J, leaving 16 bases between. There are 15 residues in the CDR3. CDR1 and CDR2 (germline): SGHVS, FQNEAQ.

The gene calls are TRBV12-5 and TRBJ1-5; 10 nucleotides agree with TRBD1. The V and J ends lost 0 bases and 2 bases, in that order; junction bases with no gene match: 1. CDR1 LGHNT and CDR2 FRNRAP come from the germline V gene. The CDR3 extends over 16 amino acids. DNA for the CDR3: TGTGCTAGTGGTTTGGTAGGGACAGGGGGCAATCAGCCCCAGCATTTT. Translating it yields CASGLVGTGGNQPQHF.

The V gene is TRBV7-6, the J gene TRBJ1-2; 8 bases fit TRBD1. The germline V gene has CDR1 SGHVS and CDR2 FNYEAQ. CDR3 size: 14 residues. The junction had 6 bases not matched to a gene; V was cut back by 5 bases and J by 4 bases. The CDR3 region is CASSLDRGSYGYTF. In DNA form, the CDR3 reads TGTGCCAGCAGCCTCGACAGGGGTAGCTATGGCTACACCTTC.

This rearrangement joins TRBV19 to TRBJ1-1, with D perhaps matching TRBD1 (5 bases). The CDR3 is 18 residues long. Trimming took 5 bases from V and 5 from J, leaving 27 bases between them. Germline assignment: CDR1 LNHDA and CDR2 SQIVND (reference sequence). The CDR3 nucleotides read TGTGCCAGTAGTCCGCGACGGACACTTATATCAGACGGAACTGAAGCTTTCTTT. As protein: CASSPRRTLISDGTEAFF.

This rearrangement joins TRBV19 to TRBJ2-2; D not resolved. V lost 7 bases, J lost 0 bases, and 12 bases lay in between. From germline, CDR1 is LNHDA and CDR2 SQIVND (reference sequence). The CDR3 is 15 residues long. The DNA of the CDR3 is TGTGCCAGTACCTCCATGGCAGCGAACACCGGGGAGCTGTTTTTT. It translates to CASTSMAANTGELFF.

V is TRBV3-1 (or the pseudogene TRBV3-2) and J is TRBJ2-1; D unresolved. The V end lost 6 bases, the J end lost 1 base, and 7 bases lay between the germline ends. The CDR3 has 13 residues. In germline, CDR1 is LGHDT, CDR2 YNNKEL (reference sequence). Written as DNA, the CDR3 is TGTGCCAGCAGTGGGAAATCCTACAATGAGCAGTTCTTC. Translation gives CASSGKSYNEQFF.

CDR3 bases: TGTGCCAGCAGCTCCGGACAGGGGGCCACTGAAGCTTTCTTT. Its translation is CASSSGQGATEAFF. This chain uses TRBV11-2 with TRBJ1-1; 11 bases line up with TRBD1. The CDR3 runs to 14 residues. Per the germline V gene, CDR1 is SGHAT and CDR2 is FQNNGV. Trimming removed 4 bases from V and 4 bases from J; junction bases left unmatched: 2. Based on the CDR3 plus reference TRBV11-2 and TRBJ1-1, the full variable domain is EAGVAQSPRYKIIEKRQSVAFWCNPISGHATLYWYQQILGQGPKLLIQFQNNGVVDDSQLPKDRFSAERLKGVDSTLKIQPAKLEDSAVYLCASSSGQGATEAFFGQGTRLTVV.

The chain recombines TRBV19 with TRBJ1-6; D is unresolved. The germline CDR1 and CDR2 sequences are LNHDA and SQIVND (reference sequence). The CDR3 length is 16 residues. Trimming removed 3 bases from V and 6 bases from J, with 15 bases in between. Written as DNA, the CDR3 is TGTGCCAGTAGTATCTACAGCTTGCTGGGTAATTCACCCCTCCACTTT. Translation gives CASSIYSLLGNSPLHF.

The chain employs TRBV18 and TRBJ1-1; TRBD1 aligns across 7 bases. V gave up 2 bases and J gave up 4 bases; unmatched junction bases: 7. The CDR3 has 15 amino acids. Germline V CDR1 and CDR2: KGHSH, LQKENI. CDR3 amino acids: CASSPFRGAGTEAFF. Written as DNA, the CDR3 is TGTGCCAGCTCACCATTCAGGGGGGCTGGCACTGAAGCTTTCTTT.

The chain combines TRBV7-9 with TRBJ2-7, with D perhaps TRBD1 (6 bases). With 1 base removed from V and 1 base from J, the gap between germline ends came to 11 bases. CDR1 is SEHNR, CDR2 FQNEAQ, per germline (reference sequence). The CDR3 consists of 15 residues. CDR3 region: CASSLGQELSYEQYF. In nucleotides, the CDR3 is TGTGCCAGCAGCTTAGGACAGGAACTATCCTACGAGCAGTACTTC.

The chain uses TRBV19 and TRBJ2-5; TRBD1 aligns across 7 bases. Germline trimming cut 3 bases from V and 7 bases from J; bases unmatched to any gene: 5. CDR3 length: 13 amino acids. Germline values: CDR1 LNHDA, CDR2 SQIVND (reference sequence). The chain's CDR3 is CASSIRTGTTQYF. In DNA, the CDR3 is TGTGCCAGTAGTATTAGGACAGGTACGACCCAGTACTTC.

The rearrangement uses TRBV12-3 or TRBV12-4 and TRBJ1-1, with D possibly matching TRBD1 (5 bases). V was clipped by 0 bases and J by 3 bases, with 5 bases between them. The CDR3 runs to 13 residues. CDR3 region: CASSLAGDTEAFF. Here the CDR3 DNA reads TGTGCCAGCAGTTTAGCAGGGGACACTGAAGCTTTCTTT.